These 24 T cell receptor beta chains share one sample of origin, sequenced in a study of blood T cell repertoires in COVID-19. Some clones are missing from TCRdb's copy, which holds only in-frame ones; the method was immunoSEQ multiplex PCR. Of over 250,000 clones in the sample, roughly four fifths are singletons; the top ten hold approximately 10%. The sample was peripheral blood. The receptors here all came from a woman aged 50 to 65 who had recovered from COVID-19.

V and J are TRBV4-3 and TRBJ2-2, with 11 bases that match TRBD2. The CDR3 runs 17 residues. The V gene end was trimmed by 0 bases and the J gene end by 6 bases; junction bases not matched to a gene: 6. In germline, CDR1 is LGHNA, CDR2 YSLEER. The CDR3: CASSQDGVAGGPGELFF. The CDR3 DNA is TGCGCCAGCAGCCAAGATGGGGTAGCGGGAGGGCCCGGGGAGCTGTTTTTT.

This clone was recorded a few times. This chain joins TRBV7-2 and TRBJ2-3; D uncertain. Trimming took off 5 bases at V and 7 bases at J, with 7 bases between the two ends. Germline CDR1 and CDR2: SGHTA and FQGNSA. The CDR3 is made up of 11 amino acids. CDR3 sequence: CASSERYTQYF. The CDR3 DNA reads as TGTGCCAGCAGCGAGAGGTATACGCAGTATTTT.

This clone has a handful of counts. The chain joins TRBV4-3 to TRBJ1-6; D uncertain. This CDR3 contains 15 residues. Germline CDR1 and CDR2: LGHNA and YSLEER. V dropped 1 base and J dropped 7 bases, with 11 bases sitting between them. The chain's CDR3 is CASSQAVTLNSPLHF. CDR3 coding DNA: TGCGCCAGCAGCCAAGCTGTAACGCTAAATTCACCCCTCCACTTT.

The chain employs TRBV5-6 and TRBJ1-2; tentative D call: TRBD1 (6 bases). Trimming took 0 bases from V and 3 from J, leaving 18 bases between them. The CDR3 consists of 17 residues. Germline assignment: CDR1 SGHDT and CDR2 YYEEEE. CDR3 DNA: TGTGCCAGCAGCTTGGGAGGTTGGTTCAGGGGCGACTATGGCTACACCTTC. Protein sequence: CASSLGGWFRGDYGYTF.

The CDR3 loop is CASSRLAGAQETQYF. The CDR3 nucleotides are TGTGCCAGCAGCAGACTAGCGGGGGCCCAAGAGACCCAGTACTTC. The genes are TRBV7-2 and TRBJ2-5; 12 bases agree with TRBD2. This CDR3 is built from 15 residues. V lost 5 bases to trimming and J lost 1 base; unmatched junction nucleotides: 2. Per germline, CDR1 SGHTA and CDR2 FQGNSA.

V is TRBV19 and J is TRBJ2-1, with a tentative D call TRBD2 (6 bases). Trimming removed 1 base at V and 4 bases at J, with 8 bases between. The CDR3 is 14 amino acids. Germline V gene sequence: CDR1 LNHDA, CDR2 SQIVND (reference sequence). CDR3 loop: CASSIAGVYNEQFF. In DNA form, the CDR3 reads TGTGCCAGTAGTATAGCGGGGGTATACAATGAGCAGTTCTTC.

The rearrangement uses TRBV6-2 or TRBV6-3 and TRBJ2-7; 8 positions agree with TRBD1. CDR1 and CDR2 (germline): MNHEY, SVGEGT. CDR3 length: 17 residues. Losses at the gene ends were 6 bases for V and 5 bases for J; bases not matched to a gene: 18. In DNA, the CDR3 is TGTGCCAGCAGCACGACGCGTGACAGGGGTAACAGGAACGAGCAGTACTTC. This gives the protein CASSTTRDRGNRNEQYF.

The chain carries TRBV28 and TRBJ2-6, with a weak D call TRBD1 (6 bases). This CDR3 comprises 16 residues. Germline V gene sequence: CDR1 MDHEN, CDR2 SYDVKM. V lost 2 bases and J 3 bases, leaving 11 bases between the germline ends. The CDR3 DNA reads TGTGCCAGCAGTTTAGGCAGGGGTCGTGGGGCCAACGTCCTGACTTTC. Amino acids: CASSLGRGRGANVLTF.

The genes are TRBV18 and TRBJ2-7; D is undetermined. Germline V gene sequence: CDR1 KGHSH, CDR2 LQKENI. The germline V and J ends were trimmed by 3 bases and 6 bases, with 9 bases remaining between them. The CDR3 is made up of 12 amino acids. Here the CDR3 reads CASSPRRGEQYF. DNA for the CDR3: TGTGCCAGCTCACCGAGACGAGGCGAGCAGTACTTC.

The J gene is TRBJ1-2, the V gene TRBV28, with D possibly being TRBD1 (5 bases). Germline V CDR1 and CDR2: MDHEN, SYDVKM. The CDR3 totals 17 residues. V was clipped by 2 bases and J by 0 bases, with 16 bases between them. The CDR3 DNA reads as TGTGCCAGCAGTTTACAGGGTCGATCGGTGACTAACTATGGCTACACCTTC. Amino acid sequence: CASSLQGRSVTNYGYTF.

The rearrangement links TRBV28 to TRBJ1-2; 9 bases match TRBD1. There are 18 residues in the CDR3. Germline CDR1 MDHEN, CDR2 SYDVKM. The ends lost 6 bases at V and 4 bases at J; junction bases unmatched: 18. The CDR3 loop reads CASSSMKRGQGGVYGYTF. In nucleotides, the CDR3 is TGTGCCAGCAGCTCAATGAAGCGGGGACAGGGAGGTGTCTATGGCTACACCTTC.

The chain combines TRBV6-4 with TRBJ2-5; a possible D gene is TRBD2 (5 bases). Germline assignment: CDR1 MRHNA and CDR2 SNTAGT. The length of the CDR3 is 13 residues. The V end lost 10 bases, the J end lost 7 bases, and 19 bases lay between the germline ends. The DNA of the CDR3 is TGTGCCACCGCAGAGGCTAGCAGAGGGACCCAGTACTTC. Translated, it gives CATAEASRGTQYF.

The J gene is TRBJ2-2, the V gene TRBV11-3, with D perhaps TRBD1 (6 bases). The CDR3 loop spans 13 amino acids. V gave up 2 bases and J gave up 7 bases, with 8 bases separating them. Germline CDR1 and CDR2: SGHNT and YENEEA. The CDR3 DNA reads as TGTGCCAGCAGCTTACACAGGGACGGGGAGCTGTTTTTT. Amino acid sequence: CASSLHRDGELFF.

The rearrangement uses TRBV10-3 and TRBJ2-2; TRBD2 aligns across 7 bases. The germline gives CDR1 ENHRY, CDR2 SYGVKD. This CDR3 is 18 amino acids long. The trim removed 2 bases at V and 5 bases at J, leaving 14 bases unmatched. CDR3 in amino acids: CAISEPPWEGRGTGELFF. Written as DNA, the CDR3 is TGTGCCATCAGTGAGCCTCCCTGGGAGGGTAGAGGGACCGGGGAGCTGTTTTTT.

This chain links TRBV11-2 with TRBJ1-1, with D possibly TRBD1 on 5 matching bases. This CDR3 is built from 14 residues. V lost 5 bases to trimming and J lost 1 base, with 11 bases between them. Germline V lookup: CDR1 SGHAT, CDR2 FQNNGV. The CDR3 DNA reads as TGTGCCAGCAGCCCGAGGACATCGAACACTGAAGCTTTCTTT. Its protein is CASSPRTSNTEAFF.

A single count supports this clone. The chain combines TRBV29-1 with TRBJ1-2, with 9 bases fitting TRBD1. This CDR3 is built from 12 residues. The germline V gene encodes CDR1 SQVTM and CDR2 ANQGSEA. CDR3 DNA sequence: TGCAGTTATACAGGGGGCTTGGACGGCTACACCTTC. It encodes CSYTGGLDGYTF.

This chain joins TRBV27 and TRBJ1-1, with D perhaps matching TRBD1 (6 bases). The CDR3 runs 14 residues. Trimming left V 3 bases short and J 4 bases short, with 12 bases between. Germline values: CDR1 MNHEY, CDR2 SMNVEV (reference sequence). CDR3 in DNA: TGTGCCAGCAGTTTCGGGGGGCGCGGCACTGAAGCTTTCTTT. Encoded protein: CASSFGGRGTEAFF.

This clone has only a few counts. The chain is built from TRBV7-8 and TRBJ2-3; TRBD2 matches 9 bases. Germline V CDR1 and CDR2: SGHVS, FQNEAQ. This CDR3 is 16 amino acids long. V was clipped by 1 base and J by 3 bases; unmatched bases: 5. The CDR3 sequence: CASSLVLAGTTDTQYF. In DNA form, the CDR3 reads TGTGCCAGCAGCTTAGTACTAGCGGGCACAACAGATACGCAGTATTTT.

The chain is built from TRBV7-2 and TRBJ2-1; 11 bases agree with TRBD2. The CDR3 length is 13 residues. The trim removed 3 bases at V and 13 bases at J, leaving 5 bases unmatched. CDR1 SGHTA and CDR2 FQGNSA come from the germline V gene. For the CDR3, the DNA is TGTGCCAGCAGCTTGACTAGCGGGAATATTCAGTTCTTC. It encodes CASSLTSGNIQFF.

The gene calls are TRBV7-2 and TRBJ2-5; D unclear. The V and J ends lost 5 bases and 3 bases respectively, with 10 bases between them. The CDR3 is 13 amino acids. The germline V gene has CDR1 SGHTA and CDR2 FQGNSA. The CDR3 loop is CASSGASEETQYF. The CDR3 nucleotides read TGTGCCAGCAGCGGTGCGTCTGAAGAGACCCAGTACTTC.

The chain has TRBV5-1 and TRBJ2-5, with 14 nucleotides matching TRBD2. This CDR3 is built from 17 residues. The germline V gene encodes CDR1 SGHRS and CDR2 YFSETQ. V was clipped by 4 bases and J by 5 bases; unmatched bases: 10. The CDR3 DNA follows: TGCGCCAGCAGCCCGGGACTAGCGGGAGCGGAGGGGGAGACCCAGTACTTC. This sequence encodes CASSPGLAGAEGETQYF.

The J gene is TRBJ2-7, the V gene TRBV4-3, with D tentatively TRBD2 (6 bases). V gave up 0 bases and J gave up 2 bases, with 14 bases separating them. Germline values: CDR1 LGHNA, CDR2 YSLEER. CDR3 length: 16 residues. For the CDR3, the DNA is TGCGCCAGCAGCCAAGAAGGCGGGGCAGATCCCTACGAGCAGTACTTC. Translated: CASSQEGGADPYEQYF.

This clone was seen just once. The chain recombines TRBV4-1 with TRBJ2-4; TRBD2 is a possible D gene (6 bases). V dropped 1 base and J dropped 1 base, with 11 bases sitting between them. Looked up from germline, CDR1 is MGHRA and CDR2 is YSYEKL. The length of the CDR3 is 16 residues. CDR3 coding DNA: TGCGCCAGCAGCCAAGTTGCGGGGCCGGCCAAAAACATTCAGTACTTC. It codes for CASSQVAGPAKNIQYF.

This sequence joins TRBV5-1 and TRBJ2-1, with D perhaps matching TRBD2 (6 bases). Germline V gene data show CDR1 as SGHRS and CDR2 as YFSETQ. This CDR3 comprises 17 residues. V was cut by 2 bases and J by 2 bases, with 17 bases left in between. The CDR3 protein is CASSFRGERAAYNEQFF. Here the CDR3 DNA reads TGCGCCAGCAGCTTTCGGGGCGAGCGGGCCGCCTACAATGAGCAGTTCTTC.